This T cell receptor beta chain was sequenced in a study of blood T cell repertoires in COVID-19. Study-wide background: T cells, B-cell-depleted T cells, or PBMCs supplied cDNA or gDNA.

In the original processing: Amplification of reference gene primers was used by the study to estimate nucleated cell counts. Profiled with immunoSEQ multiplex PCR; TCRdb holds only in-frame clones, not every one. V, J and clone size are taken as reported in that table, and D and trimming were inferred from the DNA itself. There are 100,000 to 150,000 clones in the sample; more than 80% occur only once, and 3.2% lies in the top ten. V gave up 2 bases and J gave up 10 bases; unmatched junction bases: 6. The CDR3 runs 14 residues. Per germline, CDR1 MRHNA and CDR2 SNTAGT. The chain links TRBV6-4 to TRBJ2-3, with 10 positions matching TRBD2. This clonotype originated in a woman of 80 years or more with COVID-19, enrolled during active disease. Sequenced sample: peripheral blood. As DNA, the CDR3 is TGTGCCAGCAGTGACGGAGCGGGAGGGCCGCCGCAGTATTTT. It translates to CASSDGAGGPPQYF.